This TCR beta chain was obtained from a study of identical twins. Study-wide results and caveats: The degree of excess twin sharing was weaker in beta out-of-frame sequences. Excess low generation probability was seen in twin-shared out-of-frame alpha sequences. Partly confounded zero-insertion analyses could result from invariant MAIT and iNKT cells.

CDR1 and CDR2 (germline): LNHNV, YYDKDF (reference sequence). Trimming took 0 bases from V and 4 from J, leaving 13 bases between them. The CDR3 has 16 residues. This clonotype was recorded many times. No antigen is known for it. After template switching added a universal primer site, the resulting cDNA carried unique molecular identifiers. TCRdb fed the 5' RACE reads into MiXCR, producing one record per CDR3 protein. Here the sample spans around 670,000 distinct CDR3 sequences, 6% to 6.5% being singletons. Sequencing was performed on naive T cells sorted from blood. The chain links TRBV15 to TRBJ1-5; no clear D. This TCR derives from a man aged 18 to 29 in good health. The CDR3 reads CATSRDMMEGNQPQHF. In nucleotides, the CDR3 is TGTGCCACCAGCAGAGACATGATGGAAGGGAATCAGCCCCAGCATTTT.